These 30 T cell receptor beta chains came from one sample sequenced in a study of blood T cells in healthy people across ages. With a J-beta primer mix and a sample-barcoded 5' primer, a second PCR ran about 6 to 11 cycles. TCRdb passed the 5' RACE reads through MiXCR, listing each CDR3 protein once. The sample shows hundreds of thousands of distinct CDR3 sequences, 25% of them seen only once. These data were also filed under a second study, of T cells of mothers and their children.

The sample was blood. These receptors came from a boy aged 10-17 years in good health.

This clonotype came up a few times. The chain combines TRBV12-3 or TRBV12-4 with TRBJ2-3; TRBD2 matches at 9 bases. The CDR3 extends over 15 amino acids. J lost 3 bases, V lost 7 bases, and 8 bases had no gene match. The DNA of the CDR3 is TGTGCCAGCACCAACGCGGGGGGGCTAACAGATACGCAGTATTTT. The encoded protein is CASTNAGGLTDTQYF.

V usage is TRBV6-1 and J usage is TRBJ2-4, with 10 bases aligning to TRBD1. The V gene end was trimmed by 1 base and the J gene end by 1 base; junction bases not matched to a gene: 10. The germline V gene has CDR1 MNHNS and CDR2 SASEGT. This CDR3 is built from 19 residues. CDR3 loop: CASSEVDRGRKFAKNIQYF. The CDR3 DNA sequence: TGTGCCAGCAGTGAAGTAGACAGGGGGCGCAAATTTGCCAAAAACATTCAGTACTTC.

This clonotype turned up a few times. The chain combines TRBV3-1 with TRBJ2-7; 8 bases are a match to TRBD2. Trimming took 8 bases from V and 3 from J; bases not matched to a gene: 6. Germline lookup yields CDR1 LGHDT and CDR2 YNNKEL (reference sequence). This CDR3 is 13 amino acids long. CDR3 protein: CASQLAGGYEQYF. The CDR3 coding sequence is TGTGCCAGCCAGCTAGCGGGTGGCTACGAGCAGTACTTC.

The V gene is TRBV19, the J gene TRBJ1-2; 10 bases agree with TRBD1. J lost 4 bases, V lost 0 bases, and 5 bases had no gene match. Germline V gene lookup returns CDR1 LNHDA and CDR2 SQIVND (reference sequence). This CDR3 contains 16 residues. The chain's CDR3 is CASSIDRDRGLYGYTF. The CDR3 bases are TGTGCCAGTAGTATAGATCGGGACAGGGGCCTCTATGGCTACACCTTC.

In its sample, this clonotype was seen a few times. This chain joins TRBV20-1 and TRBJ1-2, with a possible D match to TRBD1 (5 bases). The CDR3 covers 13 residues. Germline V gene sequence: CDR1 DFQATT, CDR2 SNEGSKA (reference sequence). Trimming stripped 2 bases from V and 6 bases from J, with 13 bases between. CDR3 region: CSARTGFNHGYTF. CDR3 nucleotide sequence: TGCAGTGCTAGAACAGGATTCAACCATGGCTACACCTTC.

The genes are TRBV24-1 and TRBJ2-5, with 11 bases matching TRBD2. The tail of the sequence fits TRBJ2-1 better, so the J call may be wrong. Germline CDR1 and CDR2: KGHDR and SFDVKD. The CDR3 is 14 amino acids. CDR3 in amino acids: CATGTSGATMKQFF. The CDR3 region has the DNA TGTGCCACAGGGACTAGCGGAGCTACAATGAAGCAGTTCTTC.

The CDR3 DNA reads TGTGCCAGCAGTTTTGGAGTTATCCAGTACTTC. Protein sequence: CASSFGVIQYF. The gene calls are TRBV28 and TRBJ2-5, with D unresolved. There are 11 residues in the CDR3. The germline V gene encodes CDR1 MDHEN and CDR2 SYDVKM. The V gene lost 3 bases and the J gene lost 10 bases, with 9 bases spanning the gap.

This clonotype has a handful of counts. The CDR3 here is CSVADRGYTEAFF. The CDR3 nucleotides read TGCAGCGTCGCCGACAGGGGATATACTGAAGCTTTCTTT. This rearrangement joins TRBV29-1 to TRBJ1-1; 8 bases are shared with TRBD1. This CDR3 comprises 13 residues. CDR1 and CDR2 (germline): SQVTM, ANQGSEA. The trim removed 6 bases at V and 5 bases at J, leaving 8 bases unmatched.

About this clonotype itself: At one end the junction does not follow the germline gene, possibly because of a read error. This chain uses TRBV10-3 with TRBJ1-2; 8 bases align to TRBD1. The CDR3 runs 14 residues. Germline values: CDR1 ENHRY, CDR2 SYGVKD. For the CDR3, the DNA is TGTGCCATCAGTGAGTCGGGACAGGTCTATGGTTACACCTTC. Amino acid sequence: CAISESGQVYGYTF.

This clonotype was picked up a small number of times. The chain is built from TRBV20-1 and TRBJ2-5; D is perhaps TRBD2 (6 bases). Looked up from germline, CDR1 is DFQATT and CDR2 is SNEGSKA (reference sequence). The V end was cut by 0 bases, the J end by 3 bases, with 11 bases between. This CDR3 is 14 amino acids long. CDR3 bases: TGCAGTGCTAGAGAAATGGCGGGAAAAGAGACCCAGTACTTC. Amino acid sequence: CSAREMAGKETQYF.

This chain links TRBV20-1 with TRBJ2-7; 7 nucleotides agree with TRBD2. The length of the CDR3 is 14 residues. Unmatched junction bases numbered 8, after V lost 6 bases and J lost 0 bases. Germline V gene data show CDR1 as DFQATT and CDR2 as SNEGSKA (reference sequence). The CDR3 loop reads CSATTLAVSYEQYF. CDR3 bases: TGCAGTGCCACCACCCTAGCGGTCTCCTACGAGCAGTACTTC.

The chain combines TRBV7-6 with TRBJ2-5; 8 bases are a match to TRBD1. This CDR3 is 15 amino acids long. Germline V gives CDR1 SGHVS, CDR2 FNYEAQ. J lost 4 bases, V lost 4 bases, and 8 bases had no gene match. The CDR3: CASSYRGTGGETQYF. The DNA for the CDR3 is TGTGCCAGCAGCTACAGGGGGACAGGTGGAGAGACCCAGTACTTC. Full variable domain (rest looked up from reference TRBV7-6 and TRBJ2-5): GAGVSQSPRYKVTKRGQDVALRCDPISGHVSLYWYRQALGQGPEFLTYFNYEAQQDKSGLPNDRFSAERPEGSISTLTIQRTEQRDSAMYRCASSYRGTGGETQYFGPGTRLLVL.

The genes are TRBV6-5 and TRBJ2-7; D is perhaps TRBD2 (7 bases). Germline V gene sequence: CDR1 MNHEY, CDR2 SVGAGI. There are 18 residues in the CDR3. V was clipped by 2 bases and J by 0 bases, with 20 bases between them. The CDR3 sequence: CASSYRGGARDDSYEQYF. CDR3 in DNA: TGTGCCAGCAGTTACAGGGGGGGGGCGCGGGATGACTCCTACGAGCAGTACTTC.

V gene TRBV7-9 combines with J gene TRBJ2-5, with D possibly matching TRBD2 (5 bases). Trimming took 1 base from V and 4 from J, leaving 10 bases between them. The CDR3 is 14 amino acids. Germline CDR1 and CDR2: SEHNR and FQNEAQ (reference sequence). The CDR3 DNA reads as TGTGCCAGCAGCTTAGATTCTAGCCCAGAGACCCAGTACTTC. This gives the protein CASSLDSSPETQYF.

This chain joins TRBV28 and TRBJ1-1, with D maybe TRBD1 (5 bases). Germline lookup yields CDR1 MDHEN and CDR2 SYDVKM. The V end lost 1 base, the J end lost 3 bases, and 9 bases lay between the germline ends. CDR3 length equals 14 residues. CDR3 sequence: CASSLFQGDTEAFF. In DNA, the CDR3 is TGTGCCAGCAGTTTATTCCAGGGAGACACTGAAGCTTTCTTT.

The rearrangement joins TRBV20-1 to TRBJ2-1; D not resolved. Near its end, the DNA agrees better with TRBJ2-7, so the J call may be wrong. CDR1 is DFQATT, CDR2 SNEGSKA, per germline (reference sequence). The CDR3 length is 13 residues. The CDR3 sequence: CSARSVSSYEQYF. The CDR3 bases are TGCAGTGCTAGATCAGTCAGCTCCTACGAGCAGTACTTC.

In this sample, this clonotype turned up many times. V is TRBV14 and J is TRBJ2-1; the match to TRBD2 covers 7 bases. The CDR3 spans 16 residues. The trim removed 4 bases at V and 7 bases at J, leaving 13 bases unmatched. Germline-derived CDR1 and CDR2 are SGHDN and FVKESK. This CDR3 reads CASSRGSGGSRNEQFF. CDR3 nucleotides: TGTGCCAGCAGCCGAGGCTCAGGCGGGAGTAGGAATGAGCAGTTCTTC.

There are a few counts of this clonotype. An end of the junction differs from the germline gene, which may be a read error. V is TRBV24-1 and J is TRBJ2-5; either TRBD1 or TRBD2 may fit D (5 bases each). The CDR3 sequence is 14 residues long. The V gene's germline CDR1 is KGHDR and CDR2 SFDVKD. This CDR3 reads CATSDLTGGEIQYF. Here the CDR3 DNA reads TGTGCCACCAGTGATTTGACAGGAGGAGAGATCCAGTACTTC.

The chain combines TRBV20-1 with TRBJ1-1; D gene unclear. This CDR3 has 16 amino acids. CDR1 and CDR2 (germline): DFQATT, SNEGSKA (reference sequence). V lost 0 bases and J 0 bases, leaving 14 bases between the germline ends. This CDR3 reads CSARDDGVQLNTEAFF. The DNA of the CDR3 is TGCAGTGCTAGAGATGATGGCGTACAGTTGAACACTGAAGCTTTCTTT.

As DNA, the CDR3 is TGTGCCAGCACCCCGGGGAGTGAAATCTCCTACGAGCAGTACTTC. Its translation: CASTPGSEISYEQYF. V gene TRBV6-2 or TRBV6-3 combines with J gene TRBJ2-5; possibly TRBD2 for D (5 bases). The DNA end lines up better with TRBJ2-7; the J call may be wrong. Germline CDR1 reads MNHEY; CDR2 reads SVGEGT. CDR3 length: 15 residues.

V usage is TRBV29-1 and J usage is TRBJ2-5; no clear D. The CDR3 extends over 12 amino acids. V gave up 3 bases and J gave up 1 base, with 6 bases separating them. The germline V gene encodes CDR1 SQVTM and CDR2 ANQGSEA. For the CDR3, the DNA is TGCAGCGTTGAGTCGGCCCAAGAGACCCAGTACTTC. The encoded protein is CSVESAQETQYF.

The rearrangement uses TRBV25-1 and TRBJ2-7, with D unclear. The germline V gene has CDR1 MGHDK and CDR2 SYGVNS. V was trimmed by 0 bases and J by 5 bases, leaving 8 bases between them. The CDR3 loop spans 13 amino acids. CDR3 sequence (DNA): TGTGCCAGCAGTGAATACGGTCGTCACGAGCAGTACTTC. Translated: CASSEYGRHEQYF.

The genes are TRBV14 and TRBJ1-3, with D possibly TRBD1 on 6 matching bases. V lost 2 bases, J lost 4 bases, and 12 bases lay in between. CDR1 is SGHDN and CDR2 is FVKESK in the germline V gene. There are 15 residues in the CDR3. The CDR3 sequence is CASSQPRQAGNTIYF. In DNA form, the CDR3 reads TGTGCCAGCAGCCAACCGCGACAGGCCGGAAACACCATATATTTT.

This clonotype turned up a few times. The chain combines TRBV25-1 with TRBJ2-5, with 9 positions matching TRBD2. Germline V lookup: CDR1 MGHDK, CDR2 SYGVNS. CDR3 length: 15 amino acids. Unmatched junction bases numbered 5, after V lost 2 bases and J lost 4 bases. For the CDR3, the DNA is TGTGCCAGCAGTGAAGGGCTAGCGGGGTCAGAGACCCAGTACTTC. Protein: CASSEGLAGSETQYF.

In this sample, this clonotype turned up a few times. The V and J genes are TRBV7-8 and TRBJ2-1; 9 bases map to TRBD1. This CDR3 contains 15 residues. CDR1 and CDR2 (germline): SGHVS, FQNEAQ. V lost 4 bases and J lost 3; bases outside the gene matches: 4. CDR3 sequence reads: CASSSRQGVYNEQFF. CDR3 DNA sequence: TGTGCCAGCAGCTCAAGACAGGGGGTCTACAATGAGCAGTTCTTC.

CDR3 region: CASSMAGWSSDEQFF. The CDR3 region has the DNA TGTGCCAGTAGTATGGCGGGGTGGTCTAGCGACGAGCAGTTCTTC. The chain links TRBV19 to TRBJ2-5; weak D call: TRBD2 (6 bases). The J call may be mistaken, given a closer DNA end match to TRBJ2-1. Germline values: CDR1 LNHDA, CDR2 SQIVND (reference sequence). The length of the CDR3 is 15 residues.

The genes are TRBV9 and TRBJ2-5; D not certain. The J call may be mistaken, given a closer DNA end match to TRBJ2-7. The CDR3 extends over 12 amino acids. The V gene's germline CDR1 is SGDLS and CDR2 YYNGEE. The CDR3 region is CASSVEMTEQYF. The CDR3, as DNA: TGTGCCAGCAGCGTAGAGATGACCGAGCAGTACTTC.

V gene TRBV6-5 combines with J gene TRBJ2-5, with 8 bases fitting TRBD1. With the DNA end fitting TRBJ2-7 better, the J assignment may be wrong. CDR3 length equals 12 residues. CDR1 is MNHEY, CDR2 SVGAGI, per germline. The CDR3, as DNA: TGTGCCACCCGACAGGGGCCCCACGAGCAGTACTTC. Its protein is CATRQGPHEQYF.

The V gene is TRBV20-1, the J gene TRBJ2-3; 9 nucleotides match TRBD2. The CDR3 contains 17 residues. Germline CDR1 and CDR2: DFQATT and SNEGSKA (reference sequence). J was trimmed by 2 bases and V by 0 bases; bases with no gene match: 9. This CDR3 is CSARDLLAGANTDTQYF. The CDR3 DNA is TGCAGTGCTAGAGATCTATTAGCGGGGGCCAACACAGATACGCAGTATTTT.

V and J are TRBV27 and TRBJ2-7; D is unresolved. CDR3 size: 13 residues. CDR1 is MNHEY and CDR2 is SMNVEV in the germline V gene (reference sequence). The V and J ends lost 5 bases and 0 bases respectively, with 8 bases between them. The CDR3 is CASSHISSYEQYF. The CDR3, as DNA: TGTGCCAGCAGTCACATTAGCTCCTACGAGCAGTACTTC.